The 20 T cell receptor beta chains listed next were all sequenced from one sample in a study of T cell clones after liver transplantation. The repertoire was sequenced with immunoSEQ multiplex PCR; TCRdb's copy has only in-frame clones and lacks some. Of fewer than 110,000 clones in the sample, around 84% were seen once. Source: CD4+ T cells from blood, taken around 49 months after liver transplant. The receptors come from a human patient who received a liver transplant. Some T cells may originate from the graft donor.

V usage is TRBV7-3 and J usage is TRBJ1-2; 10 bases fit TRBD1. V shed 6 bases and J 4 bases; nucleotides not matched to a gene: 8. Germline CDR1 reads SGHTA; CDR2 reads FQGTGA. The CDR3 extends over 15 amino acids. CDR3 protein: CASRLDRGPLYGYTF. The CDR3 DNA follows: TGTGCCAGCAGACTAGACAGGGGGCCCCTCTATGGCTACACCTTC.

The chain couples TRBV18 to TRBJ1-5; 12 positions match TRBD1. J was trimmed by 4 bases and V by 3 bases; bases with no gene match: 1. CDR1 and CDR2 (germline): KGHSH, LQKENI. This CDR3 has 15 residues. The CDR3 coding sequence is TGTGCCAGCTCACCGGGACAGGGGGCAAATCAGCCCCAGCATTTT. It yields the protein CASSPGQGANQPQHF.

The gene calls are TRBV5-1 and TRBJ2-1; 12 bases are a match to TRBD2. Trimming cost V 3 bases and J 4 bases; bases outside gene matches: 8. The CDR3 loop spans 17 amino acids. Germline values: CDR1 SGHRS, CDR2 YFSETQ. The CDR3 DNA follows: TGCGCCAGCAGCTCTTTCGGGACTAGCGGGCAGTACAATGAGCAGTTCTTC. Protein product: CASSSFGTSGQYNEQFF.

V usage is TRBV5-1 and J usage is TRBJ2-2; D unclear. Germline V lookup: CDR1 SGHRS, CDR2 YFSETQ. Trimming removed 0 bases from V and 7 bases from J, with 10 bases in between. This CDR3 contains 14 residues. The CDR3 bases are TGCGCCAGCAGCTTGGAGGCAGCCTACGGGGAGCTGTTTTTT. It is translated as CASSLEAAYGELFF. Looking up the rest from reference TRBV5-1 and TRBJ2-2 gives the full variable domain: KAGVTQTPRYLIKTRGQQVTLSCSPISGHRSVSWYQQTPGQGLQFLFEYFSETQRNKGNFPGRFSGRQFSNSRSEMNVSTLELGDSALYLCASSLEAAYGELFFGEGSRLTVL.

V gene TRBV14 combines with J gene TRBJ2-1, with D possibly TRBD1 on 6 matching bases. V was cut by 3 bases and J by 2 bases, with 8 bases left in between. The CDR3 has 14 amino acids. Germline V lookup: CDR1 SGHDN, CDR2 FVKESK. The CDR3 DNA reads TGTGCCAGCAGCCAGCCAGGGGCCTACAATGAGCAGTTCTTC. Residues: CASSQPGAYNEQFF.

The CDR3 loop reads CASRWGGSNEKLFF. The CDR3, as DNA: TGTGCCAGCAGGTGGGGAGGCAGTAATGAAAAACTGTTTTTT. This rearrangement joins TRBV5-8 to TRBJ1-4, with D uncertain. The V gene's germline CDR1 is SGHTS and CDR2 YDEGEE. The CDR3 has 14 residues. The V gene lost 5 bases and the J gene lost 4 bases, with 12 bases spanning the gap. The complete variable domain, with remaining parts taken from reference TRBV5-8 and TRBJ1-4, reads EAGVTQSPTHLIKTRGQQATLRCSPISGHTSVYWYQQALGLGLQFLLWYDEGEERNRGNFPPRFSGRQFPNYSSELNVNALELEDSALYLCASRWGGSNEKLFFGSGTQLSVL.

The gene calls are TRBV11-2 and TRBJ2-7; a weak D match, TRBD2 (6 bases). This CDR3 spans 13 amino acids. Germline V lookup: CDR1 SGHAT, CDR2 FQNNGV. V lost 3 bases and J lost 7, with 13 bases in between. DNA for the CDR3: TGTGCCAGCAGCTTGGTAGCCCGGGAGGAGCAGTACTTC. This translates into CASSLVAREEQYF.

The chain employs TRBV9 and TRBJ1-2; TRBD1 aligns across 7 bases. The CDR3 is made up of 14 amino acids. J lost 4 bases, V lost 3 bases, and 6 bases had no gene match. Per germline, CDR1 SGDLS and CDR2 YYNGEE. The chain's CDR3 is CASSARPGGYGYTF. The CDR3 bases are TGTGCCAGCAGCGCCCGGCCAGGGGGCTATGGCTACACCTTC. Drawing the rest from reference TRBV9 and TRBJ1-2, the complete variable domain is DSGVTQTPKHLITATGQRVTLRCSPRSGDLSVYWYQQSLDQGLQFLIQYYNGEERAKGNILERFSAQQFPDLHSELNLSSLELGDSALYFCASSARPGGYGYTFGSGTRLTVV.

The rearrangement links TRBV5-1 to TRBJ2-1, with 7 bases aligning to TRBD1. This CDR3 has 15 residues. V shed 0 bases, J shed 6 bases, and the junction held 6 bases outside the gene matches. Germline CDR1 SGHRS, CDR2 YFSETQ. The CDR3 protein is CASSLAGTEINEQFF. The DNA of the CDR3 is TGCGCCAGCAGCTTGGCCGGGACAGAGATCAATGAGCAGTTCTTC.

The CDR3 nucleotides are TGCAGCGTTCGGCGGACCGGGGAGCTGTTTTTT. Residues: CSVRRTGELFF. The J gene is TRBJ2-2, the V gene TRBV29-1; D gene unclear. Trimming left V 5 bases short and J 5 bases short, with 6 bases between. CDR3 length equals 11 residues. From germline, CDR1 is SQVTM and CDR2 ANQGSEA.

This clone was recorded a few times. This chain links TRBV7-3 with TRBJ1-4, with a tentative D call TRBD1 (5 bases). Germline CDR1 and CDR2: SGHTA and FQGTGA. The CDR3 covers 14 residues. V dropped 1 base and J dropped 8 bases, with 11 bases sitting between them. CDR3 residues: CASSLRGDGEKLFF. In DNA form, the CDR3 reads TGTGCCAGCAGCTTAAGAGGGGATGGCGAAAAACTGTTTTTT.

The chain's CDR3 is CASSQVVQDNYGYTF. CDR3 sequence (DNA): TGCGCCAGCAGCCAAGTCGTTCAGGATAACTATGGCTACACCTTC. The chain recombines TRBV4-3 with TRBJ1-2; the D is unclear. Germline V gene data show CDR1 as LGHNA and CDR2 as YSLEER. This CDR3 is 15 amino acids long. Trimming cost V 1 base and J 1 base, with 10 bases left between them.

The CDR3 sequence: CSVLRGQGSEQYF. In DNA, the CDR3 is TGCAGCGTCTTGCGCGGACAGGGATCCGAGCAGTACTTC. The genes are TRBV29-1 and TRBJ2-7; the match to TRBD1 covers 8 bases. The CDR3 length is 13 residues. With V trimmed by 6 bases and J by 6 bases, 10 bases remained unmatched. CDR1 is SQVTM and CDR2 is ANQGSEA in the germline V gene.

This clone was detected once. The chain is built from TRBV7-9 and TRBJ2-5, with 7 bases identical to TRBD2. From germline, CDR1 is SEHNR and CDR2 FQNEAQ (reference sequence). V lost 8 bases, J lost 3 bases, and 12 bases stayed unmatched. This CDR3 is 15 amino acids long. Here the CDR3 reads CASGMGGFGEETQYF. The CDR3 DNA reads TGTGCCAGCGGAATGGGAGGGTTTGGCGAAGAGACCCAGTACTTC.

The chain uses TRBV19 and TRBJ1-4; tentative D call: TRBD1 (6 bases). This CDR3 comprises 16 residues. The germline CDR1 and CDR2 sequences are LNHDA and SQIVND (reference sequence). Trimming shortened V by 6 bases and J by 0 bases, and 14 bases separated the two germline ends. CDR3 in amino acids: CASRAMTGSTNEKLFF. CDR3 DNA sequence: TGTGCCAGTAGAGCTATGACAGGATCAACTAATGAAAAACTGTTTTTT.

The V and J genes are TRBV6-6 and TRBJ1-1; 8 bases line up with TRBD1. V shed 5 bases and J 7 bases; nucleotides not matched to a gene: 3. Germline CDR1 is MNHNY and CDR2 is SVGAGI (reference sequence). CDR3 length: 12 amino acids. The CDR3 bases are TGTGCCAGCAGTCTGGACAGGGTTGAAGCTTTCTTT. It specifies CASSLDRVEAFF.

V usage is TRBV19 and J usage is TRBJ2-1; the match to TRBD2 covers 8 bases. Germline V CDR1 and CDR2: LNHDA, SQIVND (reference sequence). V lost 10 bases, J lost 6 bases, and 8 bases stayed unmatched. The CDR3 sequence is 13 residues long. The CDR3 DNA is TGTGCCACTAGAGACCGGGGGGGCAATGAGCAGTTCTTC. This translates into CATRDRGGNEQFF.

The CDR3 region has the DNA TGTGCCAGCTCACCGTCCTCCTACGAGCAGTACTTC. Its translation is CASSPSSYEQYF. The chain combines TRBV18 with TRBJ2-7; D is unresolved. Germline V gene data show CDR1 as KGHSH and CDR2 as LQKENI. The CDR3 consists of 12 residues. The V end was cut by 3 bases, the J end by 0 bases, with 3 bases between.

The V and J genes are TRBV12-2 and TRBJ2-7; TRBD2, the table's D call, lacks a check against the DNA. TRBV12-2 is a pseudogene segment. The CDR3 extends over 13 amino acids. CDR3 sequence: CASRLPTADEQYF. DNA of the CDR3: TGTGCAAGTCGCTTACCAACAGCGGACGAGCAGTACTTC.

The chain uses TRBV18 and TRBJ1-1; TRBD1 matches 7 bases. The CDR3 spans 15 residues. The ends lost 5 bases at V and 1 base at J; junction bases unmatched: 7. The germline V gene has CDR1 KGHSH and CDR2 LQKENI. The CDR3 loop is CASSVPGQKNTEAFF. DNA of the CDR3: TGTGCCAGCTCAGTACCGGGACAGAAGAACACTGAAGCTTTCTTT.